This passage covers 12 T cell receptor beta chains from one sample sequenced in a study of radiotherapy plus CTLA-4 blockade in lung cancer. Assay used: immunoSEQ multiplex PCR; TCRdb lists only in-frame clones, some missing. The table lists roughly 44,000 clones, nearly 90% of them singletons. The sequencing here drew on peripheral blood, taken from a patient treated with radiotherapy plus ipilimumab. The receptors shown here come from a human donor with non-small cell lung cancer whose response to radiotherapy plus ipilimumab could not be evaluated.

The rearrangement uses TRBV13 and TRBJ1-2, with 7 bases matching TRBD1. The ends lost 7 bases at V and 1 base at J; junction bases unmatched: 12. Germline V CDR1 and CDR2: PRHDT, FYEKMQ (reference sequence). The CDR3 contains 16 residues. The chain's CDR3 is CASIRQQGPINYGYTF. The CDR3, as DNA: TGTGCCAGCATCCGCCAACAGGGGCCCATTAACTATGGCTACACCTTC.

The chain combines TRBV28 with TRBJ1-5; a possible D gene is TRBD1 (5 bases). CDR1 MDHEN and CDR2 SYDVKM come from the germline V gene. The CDR3 has 16 amino acids. V gave up 5 bases and J gave up 0 bases, with 14 bases separating them. The CDR3 nucleotides read TGTGCCAGCAGTGACCCTTCTAGGGGTAGCAATCAGCCCCAGCATTTT. This encodes CASSDPSRGSNQPQHF.

The chain carries TRBV11-2 and TRBJ1-1; D call uncertain. Trimming pared 2 bases from V and 1 base from J, leaving 11 bases between. Germline-derived CDR1 and CDR2 are SGHAT and FQNNGV. The CDR3 consists of 15 residues. The DNA of the CDR3 is TGTGCCAGCAGCTTAAGCGGGATCACGAACACTGAAGCTTTCTTT. Protein: CASSLSGITNTEAFF. The full variable domain, rest sourced from reference TRBV11-2 and TRBJ1-1, is EAGVAQSPRYKIIEKRQSVAFWCNPISGHATLYWYQQILGQGPKLLIQFQNNGVVDDSQLPKDRFSAERLKGVDSTLKIQPAKLEDSAVYLCASSLSGITNTEAFFGQGTRLTVV.

The CDR3 spells CASSLRASHFSYEQYF. For the CDR3, the DNA is TGTGCCAGCAGTTTGAGGGCCAGCCACTTCTCCTACGAGCAGTACTTC. This chain uses TRBV27 with TRBJ2-7; tentatively, D is TRBD2 (5 bases). Germline V gene sequence: CDR1 MNHEY, CDR2 SMNVEV (reference sequence). The length of the CDR3 is 16 residues. V lost 3 bases and J lost 0, with 15 bases in between.

The chain is built from TRBV7-8 and TRBJ1-1, with D possibly TRBD1 on 5 matching bases. CDR1 is SGHVS and CDR2 is FQNEAQ in the germline V gene. Trimming shortened V by 3 bases and J by 4 bases, and 15 bases separated the two germline ends. The CDR3 consists of 15 residues. CDR3 in amino acids: CASSFPSVGVTEAFF. CDR3 sequence (DNA): TGTGCCAGCAGCTTCCCTTCTGTAGGGGTCACTGAAGCTTTCTTT.

A word on this clone: One end of the junction does not line up with germline, which may come from a read error. Different DNA sequences within this sample yield the same CDR3. The CDR3 reads CASSPKAGSTDTQYF. The CDR3 coding sequence is TGCGCCAGCAGCCCAAAAGCGGGAAGCACGGATACGCAGTATTTT. The chain uses TRBV4-1 and TRBJ2-3; 7 bases are shared with TRBD2. CDR1 MGHRA and CDR2 YSYEKL come from the germline V gene. CDR3 size: 15 residues.

Only one count was recorded for this clone. The rearrangement uses TRBV14 and TRBJ2-5; the match to TRBD1 covers 7 bases. Germline assignment: CDR1 SGHDN and CDR2 FVKESK. This CDR3 region has 17 residues. Unmatched junction bases numbered 10, after V lost 3 bases and J lost 0 bases. The CDR3 loop reads CASSQLGLTGYQETQYF. CDR3 DNA sequence: TGTGCCAGCAGCCAGTTGGGCCTGACAGGGTACCAAGAGACCCAGTACTTC.

V is TRBV23-1 and J is TRBJ1-3, with TRBD1 matching over 9 bases. TRBV23-1 is designated an ORF whose function remains uncertain. With V trimmed by 5 bases and J by 1 base, 15 bases remained unmatched. This CDR3 is 19 amino acids long. CDR3 in DNA: TGCGCCAGCAGTAGGAATAGGGGGACAGGGCCAGAATCTGGAAACACCATATATTTT. Its protein is CASSRNRGTGPESGNTIYF.

The chain couples TRBV5-1 to TRBJ2-4, with 8 positions matching TRBD1. In germline, CDR1 is SGHRS, CDR2 YFSETQ. CDR3 size: 15 residues. Unmatched junction bases numbered 7, after V lost 0 bases and J lost 8 bases. The CDR3 sequence is CASSLGDRLADIQYF. The CDR3 coding sequence is TGCGCCAGCAGCTTGGGGGACAGGTTGGCGGACATTCAGTACTTC.

The rearrangement joins TRBV5-1 to TRBJ2-7; tentatively, D is TRBD1 (5 bases). The CDR3 consists of 15 residues. The V gene lost 4 bases and the J gene lost 6 bases, with 20 bases spanning the gap. Germline V gives CDR1 SGHRS, CDR2 YFSETQ. CDR3 sequence reads: CASSLEGSGSGEQYF. The CDR3, as DNA: TGCGCCAGCAGCCTGGAAGGGTCAGGGTCAGGCGAGCAGTACTTC.

This sequence joins TRBV5-1 and TRBJ2-5, with 7 positions matching TRBD2. CDR3 size: 15 residues. V was pared by 4 bases and J by 5 bases, with 11 bases of the junction left unmatched. In germline, CDR1 is SGHRS, CDR2 YFSETQ. Here the CDR3 reads CASSRPSGEVETQYF. In DNA form, the CDR3 reads TGCGCCAGCAGCCGGCCTAGCGGCGAGGTGGAGACCCAGTACTTC.

This clone was counted a single time. The chain recombines TRBV5-6 with TRBJ1-2, with 10 bases fitting TRBD1. Trimming at V came to 4 bases and at J to 4 bases, leaving 4 bases not matched to a gene. Per the germline V gene, CDR1 is SGHDT and CDR2 is YYEEEE. This CDR3 is built from 14 residues. The CDR3 is CASSRGTGVYGYTF. In nucleotides, the CDR3 is TGTGCCAGCAGCCGCGGGACAGGGGTCTATGGCTACACCTTC.